Listed here are 23 T cell receptor beta chains from one sample, sequenced in a study of blood T cell repertoires in COVID-19. This table comes from immunoSEQ multiplex PCR, and its TCRdb copy is limited to in-frame clones, with some not included. The sample holds 40,000 to 55,000 clones, approximately 90% seen once. The sample was peripheral blood. The receptors originated from a man aged 50 to 60 with active COVID-19.

The chain joins TRBV5-1 to TRBJ2-3; D perhaps matches TRBD2 (6 bases). The length of the CDR3 is 15 residues. With 7 bases removed from V and 0 bases from J, the gap between germline ends came to 15 bases. CDR1 SGHRS and CDR2 YFSETQ come from the germline V gene. The CDR3 loop is CASGGVDWSTDTQYF. CDR3 in DNA: TGCGCCAGCGGCGGGGTGGACTGGAGCACAGATACGCAGTATTTT.

V gene TRBV20-1 combines with J gene TRBJ1-1; 7 positions agree with TRBD1. CDR1 and CDR2 from the germline V gene are DFQATT and SNEGSKA (reference sequence). This CDR3 region has 11 residues. V shed 5 bases and J 11 bases; nucleotides not matched to a gene: 8. The chain's CDR3 is CSARTGTEAFF. The DNA for the CDR3 is TGCAGTGCTCGGACCGGGACAGAGGCTTTCTTT.

V is TRBV5-1 and J is TRBJ2-3, with 7 bases identical to TRBD1. Germline-derived CDR1 and CDR2 are SGHRS and YFSETQ. This CDR3 is built from 15 residues. The junction had 9 bases not matched to a gene; V was cut back by 4 bases and J by 4 bases. Written as DNA, the CDR3 is TGCGCCAGCAGCGGACAGGCCGGTCGTGCAGATACGCAGTATTTT. Translation: CASSGQAGRADTQYF.

The rearrangement uses TRBV5-1 and TRBJ1-1; possibly TRBD1 for D (5 bases). The V end was cut by 5 bases, the J end by 7 bases, with 9 bases between. The CDR3 totals 11 residues. Germline CDR1 reads SGHRS; CDR2 reads YFSETQ. CDR3 nucleotide sequence: TGCGCCAGCAGGGAGACAGTTGAAGCTTTCTTT. It specifies CASRETVEAFF.

The chain employs TRBV4-1 and TRBJ2-7, with 10 bases aligning to TRBD2. CDR3 length equals 18 residues. Germline loops: CDR1 MGHRA, CDR2 YSYEKL. J gave up 5 bases and V 2 bases, and 15 bases lay outside the gene matches. The CDR3 region is CASSQKAGGPGGIHEQYF. In nucleotides, the CDR3 is TGCGCCAGCAGCCAAAAAGCGGGAGGGCCCGGCGGTATACACGAGCAGTACTTC.

This chain links TRBV10-2 with TRBJ2-1, with TRBD2 matching 9 bases. The CDR3 is made up of 14 amino acids. The ends lost 6 bases at V and 10 bases at J; junction bases unmatched: 10. Germline V gene sequence: CDR1 WSHSY, CDR2 SAAADI. The CDR3 bases are TGCGCCAGCAGCCTTGCGGGGGGGCCTCAGGAGCAGTTCTTC. This codes for CASSLAGGPQEQFF.

This chain joins TRBV4-1 and TRBJ1-1; D is unclear. The CDR3 is made up of 14 amino acids. CDR1 is MGHRA and CDR2 is YSYEKL in the germline V gene. V gave up 0 bases and J gave up 1 base, with 6 bases separating them. CDR3 sequence: CASSQDRRNTEAFF. CDR3 in DNA: TGCGCCAGCAGCCAAGATAGAAGGAACACTGAAGCTTTCTTT.

V and J are TRBV20-1 and TRBJ2-7; D is perhaps TRBD1 (6 bases). Germline-derived CDR1 and CDR2 are DFQATT and SNEGSKA (reference sequence). The germline V and J ends were trimmed by 6 bases and 6 bases, with 9 bases remaining between them. There are 10 residues in the CDR3. As DNA, the CDR3 is TGCAGTGCGACAGGCCCCGAGCAGTACTTC. Its translation: CSATGPEQYF.

The chain couples TRBV5-5 to TRBJ2-1, with 7 bases aligning to TRBD1. Trimming took 3 bases from V and 7 from J; bases not matched to a gene: 1. The length of the CDR3 is 12 residues. Germline V gene sequence: CDR1 SGHKS, CDR2 YYEKEE (reference sequence). This CDR3 is CASSSQGNEQFF. CDR3 DNA: TGTGCCAGCAGCTCACAGGGGAATGAGCAGTTCTTC.

V is TRBV6-5 and J is TRBJ1-2; the D is unclear. The CDR3 is 15 residues long. V lost 4 bases and J 8 bases, leaving 20 bases between the germline ends. Germline loops: CDR1 MNHEY, CDR2 SVGAGI. CDR3 DNA sequence: TGTGCCAGCAGTTGGGAGGGAACAAGGGTTCAGGGCTACACCTTC. This codes for CASSWEGTRVQGYTF.

The chain links TRBV7-2 to TRBJ2-5; D unclear. Germline lookup yields CDR1 SGHTA and CDR2 FQGNSA. V was cut by 2 bases and J by 3 bases, with 7 bases left in between. The CDR3 spans 13 residues. CDR3 nucleotides: TGTGCCAGCAGCTTACACCGGGAAGAGACCCAGTACTTC. It codes for CASSLHREETQYF.

The rearrangement joins TRBV6-1 to TRBJ1-6; 10 bases are a match to TRBD1. Trimming cost V 1 base and J 9 bases; bases outside gene matches: 0. CDR3 size: 14 residues. Germline CDR1 reads MNHNS; CDR2 reads SASEGT. The CDR3 region has the DNA TGTGCCAGCAGTGAAGGACAGGGGGCTTCACCCCTCCACTTT. Its protein is CASSEGQGASPLHF.

The chain combines TRBV2 with TRBJ1-6; 9 bases align to TRBD1. The V gene's germline CDR1 is SNHLY and CDR2 FYNNEI. The V and J ends lost 8 bases and 5 bases, in that order; junction bases with no gene match: 4. The CDR3 totals 14 residues. CDR3 in DNA: TGTGCCAGCGACCGGGACAGGGATAATTCACCCCTCCACTTT. As protein: CASDRDRDNSPLHF.

The chain carries TRBV10-3 and TRBJ1-3, with D possibly being TRBD1 (6 bases). CDR1 is ENHRY and CDR2 is SYGVKD in the germline V gene. The CDR3 is made up of 16 amino acids. Trimming stripped 4 bases from V and 0 bases from J, with 13 bases between. CDR3 DNA: TGTGCCATCAGTGCAGGACAGCCCAACTCTGGAAACACCATATATTTT. It codes for CAISAGQPNSGNTIYF.

This rearrangement joins TRBV5-1 to TRBJ1-1; a possible D gene is TRBD1 (5 bases). This CDR3 contains 13 residues. CDR1 SGHRS and CDR2 YFSETQ come from the germline V gene. V gave up 0 bases and J gave up 7 bases, with 10 bases separating them. The CDR3 loop reads CASSLGQPREAFF. The CDR3 DNA sequence: TGCGCCAGCAGCTTGGGACAGCCACGTGAAGCTTTCTTT.

The chain joins TRBV11-2 to TRBJ1-3; tentative D call: TRBD1 (5 bases). V lost 5 bases and J 0 bases, leaving 8 bases between the germline ends. The CDR3 spans 14 residues. The germline gives CDR1 SGHAT, CDR2 FQNNGV. DNA of the CDR3: TGTGCCAGCAGCCTGACAGTCTCTGGAAACACCATATATTTT. It encodes CASSLTVSGNTIYF.

V usage is TRBV6-5 and J usage is TRBJ1-6, with D possibly TRBD1 on 5 matching bases. V lost 4 bases, J lost 5 bases, and 15 bases lay in between. Per the germline V gene, CDR1 is MNHEY and CDR2 is SVGAGI. The length of the CDR3 is 16 residues. DNA of the CDR3: TGTGCCAGCAGTTTCGGTTTCGGGGGTGATAATTCACCCCTCCACTTT. Its translation is CASSFGFGGDNSPLHF.

The chain uses TRBV10-3 and TRBJ2-4; possible D gene TRBD1, 5 bases. The germline CDR1 and CDR2 sequences are ENHRY and SYGVKD. This CDR3 region has 13 residues. Trimming took off 2 bases at V and 14 bases at J, with 16 bases between the two ends. The CDR3, as DNA: TGTGCCATCAGTGAGGGCCAGGGTGGTAAGAAGTACTTC. Amino acids: CAISEGQGGKKYF.

The chain recombines TRBV5-1 with TRBJ1-5; D perhaps matches TRBD1 (6 bases). The germline gives CDR1 SGHRS, CDR2 YFSETQ. Trimming shortened V by 4 bases and J by 4 bases, and 12 bases separated the two germline ends. The CDR3 runs 14 residues. For the CDR3, the DNA is TGCGCCAGCAGCGCAGGGGACCTAAATCAGCCCCAGCATTTT. It yields the protein CASSAGDLNQPQHF.

This clone has a single count. The chain has TRBV3-1 (or the pseudogene TRBV3-2) and TRBJ1-2; tentatively, D is TRBD1 (6 bases). In germline, CDR1 is LGHDT, CDR2 YNNKEL (reference sequence). The CDR3 is made up of 16 amino acids. Trimming took off 2 bases at V and 8 bases at J, with 21 bases between the two ends. The CDR3 sequence: CASSQLTGSDGKGYTF. The CDR3 DNA follows: TGTGCCAGCAGCCAACTTACAGGGTCGGATGGGAAAGGCTACACCTTC.

The V call is TRBV2, the J call TRBJ2-7; tentatively, D is TRBD1 (6 bases). There are 14 residues in the CDR3. Trimming removed 5 bases from V and 0 bases from J, with 11 bases in between. The germline V gene has CDR1 SNHLY and CDR2 FYNNEI. CDR3 nucleotides: TGTGCCAGCAGTTGGGGGCTTATCTCCTACGAGCAGTACTTC. It is translated as CASSWGLISYEQYF.

CDR3 coding DNA: TGTGCCACCAGAGAAGGGGAAGGAGAGACCCAGTACTTC. Translation: CATREGEGETQYF. The V and J genes are TRBV15 and TRBJ2-5; possible D gene TRBD1, 5 bases. Trimming took off 6 bases at V and 4 bases at J, with 12 bases between the two ends. Germline-derived CDR1 and CDR2 are LNHNV and YYDKDF (reference sequence). This CDR3 is 13 amino acids long.

CDR3 residues: CASRRRDTDSPLHF. The CDR3 DNA reads TGTGCCAGCAGAAGACGGGACACCGATTCACCCCTCCACTTT. V is TRBV27 and J is TRBJ1-6, with a possible D match to TRBD1 (6 bases). Germline CDR1 MNHEY, CDR2 SMNVEV (reference sequence). V lost 6 bases to trimming and J lost 8 bases, with 14 bases between them. CDR3 size: 14 residues.